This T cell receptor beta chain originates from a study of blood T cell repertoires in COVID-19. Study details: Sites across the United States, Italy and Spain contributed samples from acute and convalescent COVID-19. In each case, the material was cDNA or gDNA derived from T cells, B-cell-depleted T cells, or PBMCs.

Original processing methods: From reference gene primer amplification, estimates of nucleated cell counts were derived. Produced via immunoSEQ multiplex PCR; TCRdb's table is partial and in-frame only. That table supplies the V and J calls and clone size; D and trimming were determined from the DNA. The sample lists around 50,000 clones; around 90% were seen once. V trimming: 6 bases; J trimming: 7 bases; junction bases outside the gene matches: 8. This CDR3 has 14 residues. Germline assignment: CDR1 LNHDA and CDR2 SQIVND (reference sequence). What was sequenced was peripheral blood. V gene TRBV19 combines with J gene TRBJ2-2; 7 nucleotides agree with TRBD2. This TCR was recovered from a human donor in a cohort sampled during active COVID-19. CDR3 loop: CASSGREISGELFF. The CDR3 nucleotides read TGTGCCAGTAGCGGGCGGGAGATTAGCGGGGAGCTGTTTTTT.